Following are 6 T cell receptor beta chains from one sample sequenced in a study of cytomegalovirus exposure and HLA in healthy donors. Vbeta (60) and Jbeta (13) primers were used in the PCR. Clones were read by immunoSEQ multiplex PCR, and TCRdb kept only the in-frame ones, dropping some. The table includes 95,000 to 100,000 clones, under 80% detected once. Sequences were obtained from PBMCs. Receptor source: a man aged 35 to 55 in good health and CMV-seronegative.

This chain connects TRBV29-1 to TRBJ1-1; tentatively, D is TRBD1 (6 bases). This CDR3 region has 14 residues. Trimming left V 4 bases short and J 2 bases short, with 14 bases between. Looked up from germline, CDR1 is SQVTM and CDR2 is ANQGSEA. In nucleotides, the CDR3 is TGCAGCGTTGCCCCATCAGGGGCAAACACTGAAGCTTTCTTT. Translating it yields CSVAPSGANTEAFF.

This rearrangement joins TRBV4-2 to TRBJ1-4; D remains ambiguous. The length of the CDR3 is 15 residues. V was pared by 5 bases and J by 5 bases, with 15 bases between. Germline CDR1 reads LGHNA; CDR2 reads YNFKEQ. The CDR3: CASSLAGSENEKLFF. CDR3 bases: TGTGCCAGCAGCTTAGCCGGGTCAGAAAATGAAAAACTGTTTTTT.

This clone was detected once. The J gene is TRBJ2-3, the V gene TRBV6-6; 9 nucleotides line up with TRBD1. The CDR3 loop spans 15 amino acids. The junction had 5 bases not matched to a gene; V was cut back by 2 bases and J by 5 bases. The germline gives CDR1 MNHNY, CDR2 SVGAGI (reference sequence). For the CDR3, the DNA is TGTGCCAGCAGTTACCCCGGACAGGGGAGAGATACGCAGTATTTT. It encodes CASSYPGQGRDTQYF.

This rearrangement joins TRBV7-2 to TRBJ2-3; TRBD2 matches 7 bases. The germline CDR1 and CDR2 sequences are SGHTA and FQGNSA. CDR3 length equals 15 residues. Unmatched junction bases numbered 4, after V lost 2 bases and J lost 2 bases. The CDR3 reads CASSLKAGNTDTQYF. The DNA of the CDR3 is TGTGCCAGCAGCTTAAAAGCGGGGAACACAGATACGCAGTATTTT.

This clone was seen only a few times. The chain uses TRBV6-6 and TRBJ1-6; D is possibly TRBD1 (5 bases). This CDR3 is 15 amino acids long. Germline V gene sequence: CDR1 MNHNY, CDR2 SVGAGI (reference sequence). Trimming removed 4 bases from V and 3 bases from J, with 10 bases in between. The CDR3, as DNA: TGTGCCAGCAGTTCCCCGGGACTCTATAATTCACCCCTCCACTTT. It codes for CASSSPGLYNSPLHF.

The chain employs TRBV6-1 and TRBJ2-7; TRBD1 aligns across 8 bases. The CDR3 consists of 13 residues. Looked up from germline, CDR1 is MNHNS and CDR2 is SASEGT. Germline trimming cut 4 bases from V and 3 bases from J; bases unmatched to any gene: 2. CDR3 region: CASSGTGGYEQYF. In DNA, the CDR3 is TGTGCCAGCAGTGGTACAGGGGGCTACGAGCAGTACTTC.